The next 3 T cell receptor beta chains were all read from a single sample in a study of Ad26.COV2.S vaccination and SARS-CoV-2 variants. Sequenced by immunoSEQ multiplex PCR; TCRdb stores in-frame clones only, minus some. The sample consists of about 420,000 clones, 88% of them appearing once. Regarding treatment: about 20 received Ad26.COV2.S at low or high dose, single or two shots; about five received placebo; per-sample allocation not given. Sampling occurred on day 63 after the first vaccine or placebo injection. Sequenced material: peripheral blood, taken in a trial of Ad26.COV2.S vaccine versus placebo. The receptors here all came from a person between 18 and 65 years old who received the Ad26.COV2.S COVID-19 vaccine or a placebo.

The rearrangement joins TRBV28 to TRBJ2-7; tentative D call: TRBD1 (5 bases). Germline loops: CDR1 MDHEN, CDR2 SYDVKM. The CDR3 totals 12 residues. Deletions cut 4 bases from V and 6 bases from J, with 10 bases between. CDR3 bases: TGTGCCAGCAGTTGGGGCAGGGCCGAGCAGTACTTC. Translated: CASSWGRAEQYF.

The chain is built from TRBV19 and TRBJ1-1; D gene unclear. Trimming left V 5 bases short and J 0 bases short, with 25 bases between. Germline assignment: CDR1 LNHDA and CDR2 SQIVND (reference sequence). CDR3 length: 19 amino acids. Here the CDR3 DNA reads TGTGCCAGTAGTCTTATCTTAGGAACCCTCCGGAAGATGAACACTGAAGCTTTCTTT. It specifies CASSLILGTLRKMNTEAFF.

This rearrangement joins TRBV7-2 to TRBJ2-2; unclear D gene. With 7 bases removed from V and 0 bases from J, the gap between germline ends came to 15 bases. The CDR3 is 16 amino acids. Germline V gene data show CDR1 as SGHTA and CDR2 as FQGNSA. In DNA form, the CDR3 reads TGTGCCAGCACCCGATGGAGCGCTACGAACACCGGGGAGCTGTTTTTT. Translated: CASTRWSATNTGELFF.